The rows below give T cell receptor beta chains drawn from one sample of a study of blood T cell repertoires in COVID-19. Method: immunoSEQ multiplex PCR; TCRdb's copy keeps in-frame clones and lacks some. The data contain approximately 150,000 clones, over 80% of them singletons. The sample comprised peripheral blood. These receptors originate from a woman aged 55 to 70 who had recovered from COVID-19. Both conserved end residues are part of each CDR3. A D gene is named only where the DNA matches it firmly. The size of a clone is reported for some rows only, either as once, few or many, or as a class for expanded clones.

clone_size	v_call	d_call	j_call	cdr3_aa	cdr3_nt
.	TRBV25-1	.	TRBJ1-2	CASSEPGQYYGYTF	TGTGCCAGCAGTGAACCCGGACAGTACTATGGCTACACCTTC
.	TRBV18	.	TRBJ1-1	CASSLQDRMNTEAFF	TGTGCCAGCTCACTACAGGACAGAATGAACACTGAAGCTTTCTTT
once	TRBV12-3/TRBV12-4	.	TRBJ1-1	CASSSTVNTEAFF	TGTGCCAGCAGTTCTACAGTGAACACTGAAGCTTTCTTT
.	TRBV5-8	.	TRBJ1-5	CASSPDWGGGPQHF	TGTGCCAGCAGCCCCGACTGGGGCGGGGGGCCCCAGCATTTT
.	TRBV11-2	.	TRBJ2-3	CASSDNSPRLDTQYF	TGTGCCAGCAGCGACAACTCGCCCCGTTTGGATACGCAGTATTTT
once	TRBV28	TRBD1	TRBJ1-5	CASSKRQGWNQPQHF	TGTGCCAGCAGTAAAAGACAGGGTTGGAATCAGCCCCAGCATTTT
.	TRBV6-1	.	TRBJ1-2	CASSEALQGTPYGYTF	TGTGCCAGCAGTGAAGCATTGCAAGGGACACCCTATGGCTACACCTTC
.	TRBV7-9	.	TRBJ2-3	CASSSPATLRGRSTDTQYF	TGTGCCAGCAGTTCGCCCGCAACTCTCAGGGGCCGGAGCACAGATACGCAGTATTTT
.	TRBV2	TRBD1	TRBJ1-1	CASSVQGEVAEAFF	TGTGCCAGCAGCGTACAGGGGGAGGTGGCTGAAGCTTTCTTT
.	TRBV12-5	.	TRBJ1-1	CASGLNTQVAFF	TGTGCTAGTGGTTTGAATACTCAGGTCGCTTTCTTT
.	TRBV19	TRBD2	TRBJ2-5	CASRGRGTTKTQYF	TGTGCCAGCCGAGGGCGGGGGACCACAAAGACCCAGTACTTC
once	TRBV28	TRBD1	TRBJ2-4	CASSLGEGATLSLLAKNIQYF	TGTGCCAGCAGTCTGGGAGAGGGGGCTACGCTTTCTTTGTTAGCCAAAAACATTCAGTACTTC
.	TRBV6-4	TRBD2	TRBJ2-2	CASSDSPSGGAHTGELFF	TGTGCCAGCAGTGACTCGCCTAGCGGGGGGGCGCACACCGGGGAGCTGTTTTTT
.	TRBV27	.	TRBJ2-5	CASSSQETQYF	TGTGCCAGCTCGAGTCAAGAGACCCAGTACTTC
.	TRBV2	.	TRBJ1-2	CASTQSRSSGGYTF	TGTGCCAGCACCCAGAGCCGGTCGTCAGGGGGCTACACCTTC
.	TRBV28	.	TRBJ2-7	CASRRSGAHYEQYF	TGTGCCAGCCGGAGGAGCGGAGCCCACTACGAGCAGTACTTC
.	TRBV3-1/TRBV3-2	TRBD2	TRBJ2-7	CASSQSPGGTYYEQYF	TGTGCCAGCAGCCAATCTCCCGGGGGGACTTACTACGAGCAGTACTTC
.	TRBV4-1	TRBD1	TRBJ1-5	CASSTGQGGRTQHF	TGCGCCAGCAGCACGGGACAAGGGGGCCGTACCCAGCATTTT
few	TRBV5-1	TRBD1	TRBJ1-2	CASSWSRTGGWRGYGYTF	TGCGCCAGCAGCTGGAGCCGGACAGGGGGCTGGCGAGGCTATGGCTACACCTTC
.	TRBV20-1	.	TRBJ1-4	CSARDPPELFF	TGCAGTGCTAGAGATCCCCCCGAACTGTTTTTT
once	TRBV5-1	.	TRBJ2-6	CASSLEGGPGANVLTF	TGCGCCAGCAGCTTGGAGGGGGGGCCGGGGGCCAACGTCCTGACTTTC